The rows below give T cell receptor beta chains drawn from one sample of a study of T cell changes during pregnancy in multiple sclerosis. Profiled with immunoSEQ multiplex PCR; TCRdb holds only in-frame clones, not every one. In the table there are some 37,000 clones, more than 85% of which are singletons. The sequencing used CD8+ T cells from peripheral blood mononuclear cells, collected after pregnancy. The receptors originated from a female donor with multiple sclerosis, enrolled in a pregnancy study. CDR3s include the opening cysteine and the closing phenylalanine or tryptophan. D genes are given only for firm matches. The size of a clone is reported for some rows only, either as once, few or many, or as a class for expanded clones.

cdr3_length	j_call	d_call	clone_size	v_call	cdr3_nt	cdr3_aa
15	TRBJ1-2	TRBD1	-	TRBV5-1	TGCGCCAGCAGCCCCGGGACAGGGGTAACTTATGGCTACACCTTC	CASSPGTGVTYGYTF
15	TRBJ2-3	TRBD2	-	TRBV27	TGTGCCAGCAGTTTATTCGCGGGGGGGACAGATACGCAGTATTTT	CASSLFAGGTDTQYF
14	TRBJ2-7	TRBD2	-	TRBV5-6	TGTGCCAGCAGCTTGGGAGCGGGGGCCTACGAGCAGTACTTC	CASSLGAGAYEQYF
16	TRBJ2-5	-	-	TRBV18	TGTGCCAGCTCACCACCGCAGGGTAAAACGGGAGAGACCCAGTACTTC	CASSPPQGKTGETQYF
14	TRBJ1-1	-	-	TRBV19	TGTGCCAGTAGTCCACTTCAGGGTGGGACTGAAGCTTTCTTT	CASSPLQGGTEAFF
17	TRBJ2-3	TRBD2	-	TRBV9	TGTGCCAGCAGCGGCGGACTAGCGGGGGACTACACAGATACGCAGTATTTT	CASSGGLAGDYTDTQYF
11	TRBJ2-5	-	-	TRBV29-1	TGCAGCGTTGTCCAGAGGGAGACCCAGTACTTC	CSVVQRETQYF
14	TRBJ2-7	-	-	TRBV9	TGTGCCAGCAGCCCGCGACTAGTGGCCTACGAGCAGTACTTC	CASSPRLVAYEQYF
16	TRBJ2-2	TRBD2	-	TRBV9	TGTGCCAGCAGCGGGCCAGCGGGAAGTAACACCGGGGAGCTGTTTTTT	CASSGPAGSNTGELFF
14	TRBJ2-7	TRBD1	-	TRBV27	TGTGCCAGCAGTCTGACAGGGGGGCAGTACGAGCAGTACTTC	CASSLTGGQYEQYF
14	TRBJ1-1	-	-	TRBV6-5	TGTGCCAGCAGTTACGGGGAGGGTTGGACTGAAGCTTTCTTT	CASSYGEGWTEAFF
13	TRBJ2-1	-	-	TRBV5-5	TGTGCCAGCAGCTTTACTGAAATGCTGGAGCAGTTCTTC	CASSFTEMLEQFF
16	TRBJ2-3	-	-	TRBV19	TGTGCCAGTATCCCCAGAGGGAGACCCCCCACAGATACGCAGTATTTT	CASIPRGRPPTDTQYF
15	TRBJ2-2	-	once	TRBV5-1	TGCGCCAGCAGCTTGGAGGGACACAACACCGGGGAGCTGTTTTTT	CASSLEGHNTGELFF
18	TRBJ2-4	-	-	TRBV2	TGTGCCAGCAGTGTGCAGACTACCGGGATTAAAGCCAAAAACATTCAGTACTTC	CASSVQTTGIKAKNIQYF
14	TRBJ2-5	TRBD2	-	TRBV7-9	TGTGCCAGCAGCTCGGGGGGGCTCGTAGAGACCCAGTACTTC	CASSSGGLVETQYF
17	TRBJ2-2	-	-	TRBV7-9	TGTGCCAGCAGCACTGCAACAGGGAAGGGTAGAACCGGGGAGCTGTTTTTT	CASSTATGKGRTGELFF
14	TRBJ2-7	TRBD1	-	TRBV5-1	TGCGCCAGCAGCTGGGACAGGGGCTCCTACGAGCAGTACTTC	CASSWDRGSYEQYF
15	TRBJ1-2	-	-	TRBV9	TGTGCCAGCAGCGTACCCCGGGACGGACAGTATGGCTACACCTTC	CASSVPRDGQYGYTF
16	TRBJ2-3	TRBD2	once	TRBV6-5	TGTGCCAGCAGTTACTTTATTAGCGGGGGGAGGGATACGCAGTATTTT	CASSYFISGGRDTQYF
23	TRBJ1-1	-	-	TRBV10-3	TGTGCCATCAGCAAAACAGCACCTACCCCATCAGTGATAAACAGCACTTCGAACACTGAAGCTTTCTTT	CAISKTAPTPSVINSTSNTEAFF
15	TRBJ1-1	-	-	TRBV28	TGTGCCAGCAGTTGGGGCCGGAGAAAGAACACTGAAGCTTTCTTT	CASSWGRRKNTEAFF
11	TRBJ1-1	-	-	TRBV2	TGTGCCAGCCAACGAGACACTGAAGCTTTCTTT	CASQRDTEAFF
14	TRBJ1-2	-	once	TRBV30	TGTGCCTGGTTTTTCGGCGGAGCGAACTATGGCTACACCTTC	CAWFFGGANYGYTF
16	TRBJ2-7	-	-	TRBV6-1	TGTGCCAGCAGTGAAGCGTGGGGCAGGGGCCTCTACGAGCAGTACTTC	CASSEAWGRGLYEQYF
14	TRBJ1-2	-	-	TRBV11-2	TGTGCCAGCAGCTTAGTCCAGGGAGGCGTCGGCTACACCTTC	CASSLVQGGVGYTF